Reported below is one T cell receptor (beta chain). The data are from a study of T-cell memory formation after mild COVID-19. Study-wide context: In these data, TCR clusters were largely donor specific.

TCRdb fed the 5' RACE reads into MiXCR, producing one record per CDR3 protein. This sample has about 360,000 distinct CDR3 sequences, with over 13% found just once. CDR1 and CDR2 from the germline V gene are MNHNS and SASEGT. Trimming pared 7 bases from V and 2 bases from J, leaving 11 bases between. The CDR3 contains 13 residues. The chain combines TRBV6-1 with TRBJ2-5; the D gene is possibly TRBD2 (6 bases). This receptor was obtained from a man younger than 35 who had mild COVID-19 (a few samples of this study predate the infection). Cell type and time point are not known. The sample was PBMCs or a T cell subset sorted from them (not recorded which). The CDR3 loop reads CASKGGTQETQYF. DNA for the CDR3: TGTGCCAGCAAGGGAGGAACTCAAGAGACCCAGTACTTC.